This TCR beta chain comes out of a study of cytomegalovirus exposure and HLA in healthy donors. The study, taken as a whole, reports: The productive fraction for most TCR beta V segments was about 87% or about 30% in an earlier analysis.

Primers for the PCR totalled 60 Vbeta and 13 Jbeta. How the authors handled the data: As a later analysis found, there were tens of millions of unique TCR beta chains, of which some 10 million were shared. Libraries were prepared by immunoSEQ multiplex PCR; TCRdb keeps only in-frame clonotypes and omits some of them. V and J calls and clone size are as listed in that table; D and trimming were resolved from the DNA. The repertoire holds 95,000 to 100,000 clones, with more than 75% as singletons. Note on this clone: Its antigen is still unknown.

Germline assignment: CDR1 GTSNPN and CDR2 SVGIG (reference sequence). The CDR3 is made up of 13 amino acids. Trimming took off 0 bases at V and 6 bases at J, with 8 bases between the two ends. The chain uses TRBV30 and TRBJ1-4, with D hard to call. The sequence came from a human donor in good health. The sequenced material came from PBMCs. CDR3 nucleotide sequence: TGTGCCTGGAGTGTCAGACAAGATGAAAAACTGTTTTTT. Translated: CAWSVRQDEKLFF.